The rows below give T cell receptor beta chains drawn from one sample of a study of T-cell memory formation after mild COVID-19. TCRdb redid the calling of the 5' RACE reads with MiXCR, one entry per CDR3 protein. The table shows about 160,000 distinct CDR3 sequences, with roughly 28% occurring only once. The sequencing sample was made of PBMCs or a T cell subset sorted from them (not recorded which). Receptor source: an adult woman who had mild COVID-19 (a few samples of this study predate the infection). Cell type and time point are not known. The CDR3 runs from the conserved cysteine through the conserved F or W. The order of the fields is J gene, clone size, D gene, V gene, CDR3 protein, CDR3 DNA. The D gene is left open where the match is weak. The size field is filled for only some rows; it gives once, few, many or a size class.

TRBJ2-5 | - | - | TRBV20-1 | CSARDPPTQYF | TGCAGTGCTAGAGATCCCCCCACCCAGTACTTC
TRBJ2-3 | - | - | TRBV29-1 | CSVGDISSTDTTQYF | TGCAGCGTTGGGGACATTTCTAGCACAGATACTACGCAGTATTTT
TRBJ2-2 | - | - | TRBV7-8 | CASSLGSVANTGELFF | TGTGCCAGCAGCTTAGGGTCGGTCGCGAACACCGGGGAGCTGTTTTTT
TRBJ2-1 | - | TRBD2 | TRBV15 | CATSSPGTSSYNEQFF | TGTGCCACCAGCTCGCCCGGGACTAGCTCTTACAATGAGCAGTTCTTC
TRBJ1-2 | - | - | TRBV6-2/TRBV6-3 | CASSGLRGPWGYTF | TGTGCCAGCAGCGGTCTGCGTGGACCCTGGGGCTACACCTTC
TRBJ2-5 | - | TRBD2 | TRBV7-2 | CASSLAGAAETQYF | TGTGCCAGCAGTCTAGCGGGAGCGGCAGAGACCCAGTACTTC
TRBJ2-7 | few | TRBD2 | TRBV12-3/TRBV12-4 | CATARWREVPFYEQYF | TGTGCCACCGCCCGATGGCGGGAGGTTCCTTTTTACGAGCAGTACTTC
TRBJ2-7 | - | TRBD2 | TRBV4-3 | CASSHRLAVTYEQYF | TGCGCCAGCAGCCACCGGCTAGCGGTCACCTACGAGCAGTACTTC
TRBJ2-7 | few | - | TRBV5-1 | CASSLFPEYEQYF | TGCGCCAGCAGCTTGTTCCCAGAGTACGAGCAGTACTTC
TRBJ2-7 | few | TRBD2 | TRBV29-1 | CSALTSGIYEQYF | TGCAGCGCCCTCACTAGCGGGATCTACGAGCAGTACTTC
TRBJ2-7 | few | TRBD2 | TRBV7-2 | CASSSSGRAQGEQYF | TGTGCCAGCAGCTCGAGCGGGAGGGCCCAGGGCGAGCAGTACTTC
TRBJ2-7 | - | - | TRBV18 | CASSLAPGTAPHEQYF | TGTGCCAGCTCACTCGCCCCCGGGACTGCGCCCCACGAGCAGTACTTC
TRBJ1-1 | many | - | TRBV3-1 | CASSQVMNTEAFF | TGTGCCAGCAGCCAAGTCATGAACACTGAAGCTTTCTTT